Described below is a single T cell receptor (beta chain) sequence and its context. Its antigen remains unidentified. The record has no base qualities; no much larger clone is one base away. The cohort was made up of hundreds of healthy bone marrow donors. Cohort members were all nominally healthy when sampled, although unrecorded immune exposures were likely present. The donor tested CMV seronegative and was one of the 352 seronegative cohort members. Every donor gave a peripheral blood sample, and the peripheral blood mononuclear cells from that sample were used for TCR beta sequencing. The Qiagen DNeasy Blood Extraction Kit was used to extract genomic DNA from the blood cell samples. The library was prepared using the immunoSEQ multiplex PCR assay. For the multiplex PCR, a mixture combining 60 forward primers for TCR Vbeta segments and 13 reverse primers for TCR Jbeta segments was used. The CDR3 region of rearranged TCR beta genes was amplified from genomic DNA by a multiplex PCR assay. Amplified TCR beta libraries were sequenced as 87-base-pair reads on the Illumina HiSeq System. Concerning the study's data processing: In a later analysis, 80 million or so unique TCR beta chains were counted across the roughly 610 repertoires, and roughly 11 million of these chains were shared by at least two donors. To remove PCR and sequencing errors, raw reads were error-corrected and collapsed into unique sequences using a nearest-neighbor algorithm that merged closely related sequences. Alignment of CDR3 sequences to IMGT reference sequences was used to assign V, D and J gene segments. For a sequence to be retained, a match of at least six nucleotides was required to both a V gene segment and a J gene segment. Rearrangements were called productive when the CDR3 lacked stop codons and stayed in frame with V and J; all others were non-productive. Following IMGT convention, CDR3 was defined as the stretch from the second conserved V-encoded cysteine to the conserved J-encoded phenylalanine. The earlier analysis of about 570 of the donors excluded any sequence lacking an unambiguous match to a single V gene segment. An earlier analysis of almost 600 of the donors classified V segments as functional when productive rearrangements were above 56.7% and as segregating when the standard deviation between donors was above 5%. A statistical classification framework was built to diagnose cytomegalovirus status from the catalog of TCR beta chain sequences. In a later analysis, TCR nucleotide sequences were compared against IMGT/GENE-DB human TR gene sequences so that V and J genes could be assigned. In a later analysis, CDR3 sequences and most-parsimonious VDJ recombination scenarios were assigned using the TCRdist pipeline. In a later analysis, every TCR beta chain was defined by the combination of its CDR3 amino acid sequence and its V-gene family, and reads without a unique V-gene family were dropped. As a way to deal with suspected cross-contamination and a sequencing artifact, a later analysis dropped approximately 570 nucleotide sequences that were highly shared and had low generation probability. For each public chain, a later analysis derived a clonal expansion index from normalized ranks of inferred template counts within each repertoire. In a later analysis, generation probabilities were computed with a VDJ recombination model fitted to out-of-frame rearrangements, and the resulting probabilities were checked against IGoR. A later analysis scored TCR-TCR, TCR-HLA and TCR-CMV co-occurrence with hypergeometric tests, applying a repertoire-size bias correction to TCR pairs. False discovery rates were estimated in a later analysis by permuting HLA or CMV assignments 20 times. A later analysis grouped co-occurring TCRs with DBSCAN, adding TCRdist sequence similarity when clustering within HLA-allele-positive subsets. Co-occurrence clustering excluded repertoires with fewer than 30,000 or more than 120,000 public chains, plus five with anomalous nucleotide sharing. The table was pulled from immuneACCESS by TCRdb, which kept in-frame rearrangements only. Such tables lose some clones; where checked, under half of the loss comes from unresolved V genes, and the rest has no known cause. V and J calls plus clone size are reproduced from that table; the DNA served to infer D and trimming. This sample is represented by about 76,000 clones; roughly 85% of them were singletons. The ten largest clones capture about 2.5% of the sample.

These data originate in a study of cytomegalovirus exposure and HLA in healthy donors (dated by TCRdb to 2015 to 2018). Background for the entire study: An earlier analysis of several hundred of the donors reported 250 to 300 Gb of sequence data and 117 million unique TCR beta sequences obtained from about 170 million T cells. An early release covering around 630 HLA-typed donors comprised 250 to 350 gigabases of sequencing data and around 86 million unique TCR sequences. Among the roughly 410 genotyped donors, around 81% belonged to the genetic ancestry cluster associated with self-reported Caucasian donors. The study aimed to test whether cataloging public T cell receptors could reveal signatures of past pathogen exposure. The T cell repertoires of 550 to 850 subjects were profiled by immunosequencing and related to cytomegalovirus serostatus. Along with the roughly 670-subject first cohort, a separate validation cohort of roughly 110 different subjects was used. To predict cytomegalovirus infection status, the study combined high-throughput TCR immunosequencing, statistical association of individual TCRs with disease status, and machine learning. A later analysis re-examined previously published TCR beta repertoires from more than 650 donors and added high-resolution HLA genotyping to investigate patterns of TCR occurrence. In the later analysis, no new phenotypic data were used to find candidate immune exposures; instead, reliance was placed on TCR beta sequences and their occurrence across donors. An earlier analysis of 587 of the donors used high-throughput TCR beta sequencing to judge whether each TCR beta V gene segment behaved as functional or pseudogenic. Donor age, sex, ethnicity and CMV serostatus were collected together with the repertoire data. In a later genetic analysis, genome-wide SNP genotypes for about three fifths of the 666 donors were used, and that subset was treated as a discovery cohort. Every discovery cohort repertoire had been produced on one sequencing platform. Both class I and class II loci were covered by HLA typing, at four-digit resolution. The number of donors typed differed by locus, with roughly 620-640 for A, B, C, DRB1 and DQB1, more than 500 for DQA1, 606 for DPA1, and approximately 470 for DPB1. About 5 DR-DQ haplotypes were handled as single units for association and clustering, since linkage in the cohort was strong. Across some 400 genotyped donors of the cohort, an average of approximately 200,000 unique TCR beta nucleotide sequences per donor were sequenced, and approximately 19% of those sequences were non-productive. Summary of the overall study and its limitations: The sequencing pipeline was judged likely to have produced a cluster of highly shared sequence variants as a technical artifact. In an earlier analysis of some 540 of the donors, most TCR beta V segments appeared in productive rearrangements about 87% or about 30% of the time, broadly matching IMGT annotations. In a later genetic analysis, fewer N-insertions in productive TCRs were reported among donors in an Asian-associated ancestry cluster than the approximately 630-donor mean. V-gene and J-gene trimming of TCR beta chains was associated with a missense DCLRE1C variant in a later genetic analysis, and the association was replicated in an independent cohort. Roughly uniform sequencing depth across donors was assumed in presence/absence analyses, although this assumption may not hold. The classifier was reported to diagnose cytomegalovirus status with high specificity and sensitivity in both the original and validation cohorts. This cohort had only TCR beta chains sequenced, and the lack of alpha or paired-chain data limited which features could be detected. Because counts were too low, seventeen rarely observed V segments, including chromosome 9 orphons, were excluded from the earlier analysis of 500 to 700 of the donors. Most CMV-associated TCR beta chains appeared to be HLA-restricted in a later analysis, and the HLA associations seemed to be driven largely by CMV exposure. In vitro tests confirmed that a few of the cytomegalovirus-associated TCR beta chains recognize cytomegalovirus antigens. Correlated functional status among segregating V segments might reflect linkage disequilibrium, but an unknown experimental factor could not be ruled out. In a later analysis, several top co-occurrence clusters were reported to appear linked to parvovirus B19, influenza, CMV and Epstein-Barr virus. Immune exposure information for the cohort was limited to CMV serostatus. According to a later analysis, TCR association rates differed among HLA loci, with DRB1 alleles showing the most associated TCRs and HLA-C alleles showing the fewest. When HLA alleles, especially DR and DQ, strongly co-occurred, attributing TCR associations to individual alleles was difficult. Across donors, most TCR sequences were observed very rarely, whereas some public TCRs were present in many individuals. A further reported finding was that TCR beta sequences accurately predicted the HLA-A and HLA-B alleles for most subjects in the first cohort. The 87-base-pair reads could not distinguish some IMGT-functional V segments, including TRBV6-2 and TRBV6-3, so those segments were excluded. Because some donors lacked HLA typing at each locus, the association tests relied only on the typed subset. The study listed 150 to 200 TCR beta chains as associated with cytomegalovirus. Compared with equally common non-associated chains, HLA-associated TCR beta chains in a later analysis were more clonally expanded and had lower generation probabilities. Specific HLA alleles were associated with 16,951 TCR beta sequences at a false discovery rate of 0.05 in a later analysis. The authors suggested that the approach could potentially be extended to other disease states and immunological phenotypes.

The junction carries 14 bases between V and J, which are trimmed by 1 base and 1 base respectively. The cysteine opens and the phenylalanine closes a CDR3 of 17 amino acids. The only DNA kept is the CDR3, 51 bases in frame from the first base. Taken from the germline V gene, the CDR1 and CDR2 loops are SGHTA and FQGNSA. The sequence derives from a young man in good health and CMV-seronegative. Sequencing was performed on PBMCs. In this chain, TRBV7-2 is recombined with TRBJ2-4; TRBD2 is a possible D gene, resting on 6 matching bases. The DNA reads TGTGCCAGCAGCTTAGTTGCCAGCGGAGGGGCCAAAAACATTCAGTACTTC. It translates to CASSLVASGGAKNIQYF. The entire variable domain, with the stretches around the CDR3 drawn from the reference TRBV7-2 and TRBJ2-4 proteins, is GAGVSQSPSNKVTEKGKDVELRCDPISGHTALYWYRQSLGQGLEFLIYFQGNSAPDKSGLPSDRFSAERTGGSVSTLTIQRTQQEDSAVYLCASSLVASGGAKNIQYFGAGTRLSVL.